This entry describes one T cell receptor beta chain. This sample also contains other DNA sequences that code for the same CDR3. Authors' methods: Reference gene primer amplification gave nucleated cell count estimates. The protocol was immunoSEQ multiplex PCR, while the TCRdb copy is restricted to in-frame clones and leaves out a portion. The D gene and trimming were derived from the DNA, and the V and J assignments and clone size from that table. The sample includes 150,000 to 200,000 clones, approximately 89% seen only once; the top ten take 3.5% to 5%. The sample is drawn from a study of blood T cell repertoires in COVID-19. Study details: Samples came from the United States, Italy and Spain, spanning acute and convalescent COVID-19.

Between the trimmed V and J ends, which lost 3 bases and 5 bases, there was a span of 8 bases. The CDR3 contains 13 residues. The sample taken for sequencing was peripheral blood. The source is a woman aged 30 to 39 with acute or convalescent COVID-19. The gene calls are TRBV12-3 or TRBV12-4 and TRBJ1-5, with a tentative D call TRBD1 (5 bases). This chain's CDR3 is CASSLGGDQPQHF. CDR3 nucleotides: TGTGCCAGCAGTTTGGGGGGGGATCAGCCCCAGCATTTT.